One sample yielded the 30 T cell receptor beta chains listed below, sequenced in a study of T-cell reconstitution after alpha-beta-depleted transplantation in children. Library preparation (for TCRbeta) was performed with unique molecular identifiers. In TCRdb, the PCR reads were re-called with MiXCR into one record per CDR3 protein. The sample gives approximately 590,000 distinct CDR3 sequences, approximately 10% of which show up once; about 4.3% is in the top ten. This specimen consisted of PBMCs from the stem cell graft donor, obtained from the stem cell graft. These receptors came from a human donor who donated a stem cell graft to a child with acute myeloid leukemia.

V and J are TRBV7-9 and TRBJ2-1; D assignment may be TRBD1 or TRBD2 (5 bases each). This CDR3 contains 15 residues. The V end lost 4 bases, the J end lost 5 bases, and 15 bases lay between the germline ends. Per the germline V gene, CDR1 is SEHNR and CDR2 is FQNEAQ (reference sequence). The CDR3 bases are TGTGCCAGCAGCTCAATATCGGGACGGAACAATGAGCAGTTCTTC. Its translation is CASSSISGRNNEQFF.

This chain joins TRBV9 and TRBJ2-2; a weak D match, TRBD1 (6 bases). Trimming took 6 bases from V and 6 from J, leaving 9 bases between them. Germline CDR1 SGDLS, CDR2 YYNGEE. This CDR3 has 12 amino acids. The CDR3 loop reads CASTNRAGELFF. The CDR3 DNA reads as TGTGCCAGCACCAACAGGGCCGGGGAGCTGTTTTTT. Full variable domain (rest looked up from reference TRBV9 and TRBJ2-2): DSGVTQTPKHLITATGQRVTLRCSPRSGDLSVYWYQQSLDQGLQFLIQYYNGEERAKGNILERFSAQQFPDLHSELNLSSLELGDSALYFCASTNRAGELFFGEGSRLTVL.

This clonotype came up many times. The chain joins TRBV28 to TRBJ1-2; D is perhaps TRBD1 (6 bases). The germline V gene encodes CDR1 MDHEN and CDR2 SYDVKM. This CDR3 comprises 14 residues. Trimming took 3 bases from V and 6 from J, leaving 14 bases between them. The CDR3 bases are TGTGCCAGCAGTTTTCGGACCAGGGGAAATGGCTACACCTTC. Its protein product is CASSFRTRGNGYTF.

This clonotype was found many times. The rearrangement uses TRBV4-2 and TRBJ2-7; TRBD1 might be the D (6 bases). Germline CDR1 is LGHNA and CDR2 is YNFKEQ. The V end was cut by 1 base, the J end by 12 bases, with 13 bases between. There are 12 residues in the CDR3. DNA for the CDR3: TGTGCCAGCAGCCAAGTACAGGGTTCTCCGTACTTC. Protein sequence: CASSQVQGSPYF.

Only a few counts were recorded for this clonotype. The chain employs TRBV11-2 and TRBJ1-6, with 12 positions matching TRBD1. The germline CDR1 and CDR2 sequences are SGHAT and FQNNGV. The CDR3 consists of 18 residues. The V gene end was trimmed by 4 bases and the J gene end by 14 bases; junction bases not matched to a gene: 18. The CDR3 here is CASSWDRGQTGLRSTLHF. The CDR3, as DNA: TGTGCCAGCAGCTGGGACAGGGGGCAGACGGGGCTTAGGTCAACCCTCCACTTT.

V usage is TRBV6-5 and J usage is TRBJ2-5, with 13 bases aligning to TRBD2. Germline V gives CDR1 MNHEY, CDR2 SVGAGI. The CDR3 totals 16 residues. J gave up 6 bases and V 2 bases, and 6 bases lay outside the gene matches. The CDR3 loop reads CASSYLRTSGRKTQYF. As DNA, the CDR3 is TGTGCCAGCAGTTACCTACGGACTAGCGGGAGAAAGACCCAGTACTTC.

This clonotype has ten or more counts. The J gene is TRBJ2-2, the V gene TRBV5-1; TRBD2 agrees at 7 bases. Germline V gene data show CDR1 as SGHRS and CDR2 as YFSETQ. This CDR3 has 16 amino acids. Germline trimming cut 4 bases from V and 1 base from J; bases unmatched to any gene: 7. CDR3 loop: CASSPRSSGNTGELFF. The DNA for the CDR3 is TGCGCCAGCAGCCCCCGGTCTAGCGGGAACACCGGGGAGCTGTTTTTT.

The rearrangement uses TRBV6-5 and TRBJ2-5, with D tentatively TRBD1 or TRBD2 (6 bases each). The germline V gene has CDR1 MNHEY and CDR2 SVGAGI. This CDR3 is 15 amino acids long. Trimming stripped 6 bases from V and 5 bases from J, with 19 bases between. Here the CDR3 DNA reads TGTGCCAGCAGCTACGATGGGGGGCGCGGGGAGACCCAGTACTTC. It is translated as CASSYDGGRGETQYF.

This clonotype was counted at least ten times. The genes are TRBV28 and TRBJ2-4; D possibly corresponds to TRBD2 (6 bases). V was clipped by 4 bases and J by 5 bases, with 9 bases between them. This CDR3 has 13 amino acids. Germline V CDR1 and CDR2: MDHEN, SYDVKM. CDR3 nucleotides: TGTGCCAGCAGTTCGGGGACTGAAAACATTCAGTACTTC. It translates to CASSSGTENIQYF.

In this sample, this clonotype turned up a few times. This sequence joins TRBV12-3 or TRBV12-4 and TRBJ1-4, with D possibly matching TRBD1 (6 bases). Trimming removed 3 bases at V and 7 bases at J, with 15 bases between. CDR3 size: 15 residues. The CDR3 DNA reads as TGTGCCAGCAGTTTCGGGGGCGAAGCGGGTGAAAAACTGTTTTTT. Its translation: CASSFGGEAGEKLFF.

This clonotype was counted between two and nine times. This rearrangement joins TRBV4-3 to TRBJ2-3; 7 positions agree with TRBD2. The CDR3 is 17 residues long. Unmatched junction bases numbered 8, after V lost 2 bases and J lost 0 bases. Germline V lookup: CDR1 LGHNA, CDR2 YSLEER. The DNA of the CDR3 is TGCGCCAGCAGCCAAAATCTAGCGGAGACTAGCACAGATACGCAGTATTTT. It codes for CASSQNLAETSTDTQYF.

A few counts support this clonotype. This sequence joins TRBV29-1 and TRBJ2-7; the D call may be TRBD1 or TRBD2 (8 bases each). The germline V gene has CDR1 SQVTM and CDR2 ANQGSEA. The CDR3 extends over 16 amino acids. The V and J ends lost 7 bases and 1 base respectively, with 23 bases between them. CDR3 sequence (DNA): TGCAGCGCGGGGGGGACAGGTTCGTTTGGGTCCTACGAGCAGTACTTC. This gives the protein CSAGGTGSFGSYEQYF.

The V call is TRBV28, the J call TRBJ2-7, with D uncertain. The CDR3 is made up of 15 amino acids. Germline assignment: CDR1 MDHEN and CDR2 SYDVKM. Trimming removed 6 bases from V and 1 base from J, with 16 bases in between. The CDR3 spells CASRPIKDGSYEQYF. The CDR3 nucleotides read TGTGCCAGCAGGCCCATTAAGGACGGGTCCTACGAGCAGTACTTC.

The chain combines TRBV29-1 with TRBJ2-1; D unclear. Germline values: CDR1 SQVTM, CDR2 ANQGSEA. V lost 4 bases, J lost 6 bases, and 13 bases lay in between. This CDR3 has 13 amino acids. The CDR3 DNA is TGCAGCGTTGCCTCCTCGTTTAGCAATGAGCAGTTCTTC. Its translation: CSVASSFSNEQFF.

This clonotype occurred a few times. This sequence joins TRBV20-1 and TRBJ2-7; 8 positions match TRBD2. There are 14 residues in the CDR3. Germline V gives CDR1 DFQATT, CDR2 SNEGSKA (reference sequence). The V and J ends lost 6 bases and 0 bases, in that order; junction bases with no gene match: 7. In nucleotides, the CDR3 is TGCAGTGCCCCACGCGGGACTAGCTCCTACGAGCAGTACTTC. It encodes CSAPRGTSSYEQYF.

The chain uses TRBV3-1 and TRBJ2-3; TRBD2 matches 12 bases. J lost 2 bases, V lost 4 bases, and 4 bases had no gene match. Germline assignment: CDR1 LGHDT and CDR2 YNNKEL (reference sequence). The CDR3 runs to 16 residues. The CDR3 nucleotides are TGTGCCAGCAGCCCACTAGCGGGAGGTTTCACAGATACGCAGTATTTT. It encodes CASSPLAGGFTDTQYF.

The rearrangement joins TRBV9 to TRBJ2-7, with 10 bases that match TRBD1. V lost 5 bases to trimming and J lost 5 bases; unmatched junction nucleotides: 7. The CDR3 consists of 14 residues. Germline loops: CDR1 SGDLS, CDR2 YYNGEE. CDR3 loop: CASRVTGGQDEQYF. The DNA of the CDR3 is TGTGCCAGCAGAGTGACAGGGGGCCAAGACGAGCAGTACTTC.

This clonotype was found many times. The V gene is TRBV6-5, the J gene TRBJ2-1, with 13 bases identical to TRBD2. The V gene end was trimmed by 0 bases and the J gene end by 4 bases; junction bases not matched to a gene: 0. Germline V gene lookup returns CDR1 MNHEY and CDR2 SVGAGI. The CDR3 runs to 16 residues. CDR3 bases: TGTGCCAGCAGTTACTCGGGACTAGCGGGGTACAATGAGCAGTTCTTC. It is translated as CASSYSGLAGYNEQFF.

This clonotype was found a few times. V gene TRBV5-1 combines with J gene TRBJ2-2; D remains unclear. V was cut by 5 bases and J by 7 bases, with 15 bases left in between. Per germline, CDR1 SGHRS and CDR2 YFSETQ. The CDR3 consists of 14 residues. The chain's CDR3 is CASSYDGFGGELFF. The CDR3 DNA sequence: TGCGCCAGCAGTTACGACGGATTTGGCGGGGAGCTGTTTTTT.

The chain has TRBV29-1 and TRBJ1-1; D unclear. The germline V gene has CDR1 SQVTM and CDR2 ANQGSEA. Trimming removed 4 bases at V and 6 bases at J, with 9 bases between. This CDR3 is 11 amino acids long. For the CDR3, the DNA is TGCAGCGTTGGGCCTCCCGCTGAAGCTTTCTTT. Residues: CSVGPPAEAFF.

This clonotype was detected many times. CDR3 DNA: TGTGCCAGCAGTTTCACAGACATCACAGATACGCAGTATTTT. This gives the protein CASSFTDITDTQYF. The chain joins TRBV6-5 to TRBJ2-3; D unresolved. The CDR3 is 14 amino acids. Trimming shortened V by 4 bases and J by 2 bases, and 10 bases separated the two germline ends. The germline CDR1 and CDR2 sequences are MNHEY and SVGAGI.

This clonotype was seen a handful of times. Written as DNA, the CDR3 is TGCAGTGCTAGAAGGACAGGATATGGACCCCTCCACTTT. Its translation is CSARRTGYGPLHF. The genes are TRBV20-1 and TRBJ1-6; 7 positions match TRBD1. This CDR3 is built from 13 residues. J was trimmed by 12 bases and V by 2 bases; bases with no gene match: 7. Looked up from germline, CDR1 is DFQATT and CDR2 is SNEGSKA (reference sequence).

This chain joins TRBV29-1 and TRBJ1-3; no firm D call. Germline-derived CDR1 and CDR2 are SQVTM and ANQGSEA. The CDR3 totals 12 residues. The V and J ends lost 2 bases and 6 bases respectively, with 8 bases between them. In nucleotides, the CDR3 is TGCAGCGTTGAAAGTTTGGTAAACACCATATATTTT. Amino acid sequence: CSVESLVNTIYF.

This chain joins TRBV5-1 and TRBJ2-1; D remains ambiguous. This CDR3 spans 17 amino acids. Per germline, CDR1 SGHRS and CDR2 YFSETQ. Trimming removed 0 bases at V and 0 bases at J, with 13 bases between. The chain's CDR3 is CASSLDMAGSSYNEQFF. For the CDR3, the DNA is TGCGCCAGCAGCTTGGATATGGCCGGCAGCTCCTACAATGAGCAGTTCTTC.

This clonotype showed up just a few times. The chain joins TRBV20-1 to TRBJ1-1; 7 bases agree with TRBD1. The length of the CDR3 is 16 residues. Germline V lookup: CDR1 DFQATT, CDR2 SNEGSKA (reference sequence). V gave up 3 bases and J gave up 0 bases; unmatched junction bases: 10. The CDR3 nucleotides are TGCAGTGCTAGGTCCCCCACCGGGACAGTGAACACTGAAGCTTTCTTT. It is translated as CSARSPTGTVNTEAFF.

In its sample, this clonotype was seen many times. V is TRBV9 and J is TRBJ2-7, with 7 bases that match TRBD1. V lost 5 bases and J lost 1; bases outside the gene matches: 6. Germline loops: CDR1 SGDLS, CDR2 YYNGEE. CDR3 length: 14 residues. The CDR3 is CASSGGQVSYEQYF. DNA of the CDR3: TGTGCCAGCAGTGGCGGACAGGTATCCTACGAGCAGTACTTC.

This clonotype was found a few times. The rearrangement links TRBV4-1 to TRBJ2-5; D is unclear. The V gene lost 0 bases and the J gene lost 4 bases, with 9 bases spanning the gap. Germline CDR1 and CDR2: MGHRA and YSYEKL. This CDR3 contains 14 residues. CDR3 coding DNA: TGCGCCAGCAGCCAAGAGGAACTCGGAGAGACCCAGTACTTC. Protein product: CASSQEELGETQYF.

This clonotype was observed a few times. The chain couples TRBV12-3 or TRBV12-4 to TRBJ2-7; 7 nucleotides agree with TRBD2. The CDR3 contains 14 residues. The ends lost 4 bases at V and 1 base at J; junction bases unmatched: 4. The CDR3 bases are TGTGCCAGCAGTTGGAGACTAGCTTCCTACGAGCAGTACTTC. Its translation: CASSWRLASYEQYF.

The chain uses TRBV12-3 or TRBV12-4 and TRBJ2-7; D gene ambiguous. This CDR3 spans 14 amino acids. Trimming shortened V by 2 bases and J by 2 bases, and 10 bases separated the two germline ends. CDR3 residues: CASSLMRQPYEQYF. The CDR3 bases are TGTGCCAGCAGTTTAATGCGTCAGCCCTACGAGCAGTACTTC.

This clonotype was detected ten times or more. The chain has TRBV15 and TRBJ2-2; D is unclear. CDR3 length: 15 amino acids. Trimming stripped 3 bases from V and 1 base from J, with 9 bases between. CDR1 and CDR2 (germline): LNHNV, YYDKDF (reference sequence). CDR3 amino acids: CATSRLLKNTGELFF. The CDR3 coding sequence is TGTGCCACCAGCAGGCTTCTCAAGAACACCGGGGAGCTGTTTTTT.